The 21 T cell receptor beta chains below come from one sample, sequenced in a study of cytomegalovirus exposure and HLA in healthy donors (dated by TCRdb to the late 2010s). Library method: the immunoSEQ multiplex PCR assay. A mixture of 60 forward primers for TCR Vbeta segments and 13 reverse primers for TCR Jbeta segments was used in the multiplex PCR. TCRdb limited this immuneACCESS table to in-frame rearrangements with V and J called. A share of clones is missing; checked studies link under half to unresolved V genes, and the rest is unexplained. The table for this sample lists 170,000 or so clones; about 73% of them were counted only once. 13% of the sample is taken by the ten largest. Specimen: PBMCs. These TCRs come from a woman aged 50 to 60 in good health and CMV-seropositive.

The J gene is TRBJ1-5, the V gene TRBV7-8, with TRBD1 identical over 7 bases. The CDR3 runs 15 residues. Germline values: CDR1 SGHVS, CDR2 FQNEAQ. J gave up 4 bases and V 0 bases, and 3 bases lay outside the gene matches. The CDR3 loop reads CASSLARRGNQPQHF. The CDR3 DNA reads as TGTGCCAGCAGCTTAGCGCGCAGGGGGAATCAGCCCCAGCATTTT.

This chain links TRBV30 with TRBJ1-2; a weak D match, TRBD1 (6 bases). V lost 0 bases and J lost 7, with 15 bases in between. Germline CDR1 and CDR2: GTSNPN and SVGIG (reference sequence). The length of the CDR3 is 14 residues. The CDR3 spells CAWSVTGNAGGYTF. The CDR3 coding sequence is TGTGCCTGGAGTGTAACAGGGAACGCGGGTGGCTACACCTTC.

The chain combines TRBV27 with TRBJ2-5, with D perhaps TRBD2 (6 bases). The germline gives CDR1 MNHEY, CDR2 SMNVEV (reference sequence). The CDR3 runs to 14 residues. Trimming cost V 5 bases and J 3 bases, with 13 bases left between them. As DNA, the CDR3 is TGTGCCAGCAGTCCCTGGGACTCAAAAGAGACCCAGTACTTC. Protein product: CASSPWDSKETQYF.

CDR3 nucleotide sequence: TGTGCCAGTAGTATAGTAAGCCCGGGGGGCGCTGGGGCCAACGTCCTGACTTTC. It codes for CASSIVSPGGAGANVLTF. This rearrangement joins TRBV19 to TRBJ2-6, with D possibly matching TRBD2 (7 bases). The CDR3 extends over 18 amino acids. Germline CDR1 is LNHDA and CDR2 is SQIVND (reference sequence). V gave up 1 base and J gave up 2 bases, with 15 bases separating them. Filled out from reference TRBV19 and TRBJ2-6, the complete variable domain reads DGGITQSPKYLFRKEGQNVTLSCEQNLNHDAMYWYRQDPGQGLRLIYYSQIVNDFQKGDIAEGYSVSREKKESFPLTVTSAQKNPTAFYLCASSIVSPGGAGANVLTFGAGSRLTVL.

This clone is labeled as medium-sized. The chain is built from TRBV5-8 and TRBJ2-7; D might be TRBD1 (6 bases). The germline V gene has CDR1 SGHTS and CDR2 YDEGEE. There are 13 residues in the CDR3. Trimming took off 4 bases at V and 6 bases at J, with 14 bases between the two ends. The CDR3 sequence: CASSPWVGAEQYF. The CDR3 nucleotides are TGTGCCAGCAGCCCTTGGGTGGGGGCCGAGCAGTACTTC.

The chain has TRBV6-5 and TRBJ2-7; TRBD2 is a possible D gene (5 bases). The germline CDR1 and CDR2 sequences are MNHEY and SVGAGI. The CDR3 is 15 amino acids. Trimming removed 6 bases from V and 2 bases from J, with 17 bases in between. The CDR3, as DNA: TGTGCCAGCAGGCTGGCGGGCCGGGGAACCTACGAGCAGTACTTC. It encodes CASRLAGRGTYEQYF.

In DNA, the CDR3 is TGCGCCAGCAGCCGAAACCCGGGACTAGGGTCTAAGGAGCAGTACTTC. Protein product: CASSRNPGLGSKEQYF. This chain links TRBV5-1 with TRBJ2-7; 8 nucleotides agree with TRBD2. CDR3 length equals 16 residues. Germline loops: CDR1 SGHRS, CDR2 YFSETQ. V lost 4 bases and J lost 7; bases outside the gene matches: 16.

The rearrangement uses TRBV7-8 and TRBJ2-7; D is ambiguous. The V end was cut by 0 bases, the J end by 4 bases, with 4 bases between. This CDR3 has 12 residues. Looked up from germline, CDR1 is SGHVS and CDR2 is FQNEAQ. In nucleotides, the CDR3 is TGTGCCAGCAGCTTAGCAGCGTACGAGCAGTACTTC. Encoded protein: CASSLAAYEQYF.

The J gene is TRBJ2-5, the V gene TRBV29-1; TRBD1 might be the D (5 bases). This CDR3 has 15 residues. Trimming removed 4 bases from V and 3 bases from J, with 18 bases in between. Germline V lookup: CDR1 SQVTM, CDR2 ANQGSEA. The CDR3 loop reads CSVGAQGTWEETQYF. The DNA of the CDR3 is TGCAGCGTTGGGGCTCAGGGTACGTGGGAAGAGACCCAGTACTTC.

The table lists this clone with a count of one. This sequence joins TRBV19 and TRBJ1-2; 9 bases are shared with TRBD1. J was trimmed by 4 bases and V by 3 bases; bases with no gene match: 3. CDR3 size: 14 residues. The V gene's germline CDR1 is LNHDA and CDR2 SQIVND (reference sequence). CDR3 amino acids: CASSIGTGSYGYTF. The CDR3, as DNA: TGTGCCAGTAGTATCGGGACAGGGAGCTATGGCTACACCTTC.

The V call is TRBV14, the J call TRBJ2-1; 7 bases agree with TRBD2. V trimming: 3 bases; J trimming: 1 base; junction bases outside the gene matches: 3. The germline V gene has CDR1 SGHDN and CDR2 FVKESK. CDR3 length equals 15 residues. CDR3 residues: CASSHLGGSYNEQFF. In DNA form, the CDR3 reads TGTGCCAGCAGCCACCTGGGGGGGTCCTACAATGAGCAGTTCTTC.

The chain has TRBV29-1 and TRBJ1-1, with a tentative D call TRBD1 (5 bases). The CDR3 is 13 amino acids. V lost 5 bases and J 4 bases, leaving 14 bases between the germline ends. The germline CDR1 and CDR2 sequences are SQVTM and ANQGSEA. CDR3 sequence reads: CSVSTRGSTEAFF. In DNA, the CDR3 is TGCAGCGTTTCCACTCGGGGGAGCACTGAAGCTTTCTTT.

V and J are TRBV6-6 and TRBJ1-4; D is uncertain. Germline CDR1 MNHNY, CDR2 SVGAGI (reference sequence). V gave up 3 bases and J gave up 7 bases, with 3 bases separating them. This CDR3 is 11 amino acids long. In DNA form, the CDR3 reads TGTGCCAGCAGTTATAGTGAAAAACTGTTTTTT. Amino acids: CASSYSEKLFF.

This chain uses TRBV6-6 with TRBJ2-7, with 8 bases identical to TRBD1. Germline V gene data show CDR1 as MNHNY and CDR2 as SVGAGI (reference sequence). The J segment lost 0 bases and the V segment lost 4 bases, leaving 2 bases of the junction unmatched. The CDR3 totals 14 residues. The chain's CDR3 is CASSSGTGSYEQYF. CDR3 bases: TGTGCCAGCAGTTCCGGGACAGGCTCCTACGAGCAGTACTTC.

This clone was counted between two and nine times. The junction and the germline gene differ at one end; a read error may be behind it. The DNA for the CDR3 is TGTTCCAGCAGCCTTCGCCCCACTAGCACAGATACGCAGTATTTT. The encoded protein is CSSSLRPTSTDTQYF. The chain carries TRBV7-9 and TRBJ2-3; D is ambiguous. CDR3 length equals 15 residues. Germline-derived CDR1 and CDR2 are SEHNR and FQNEAQ (reference sequence).

This clone appeared once. The V gene is TRBV15, the J gene TRBJ2-3, with D perhaps TRBD2 (5 bases). The CDR3 is made up of 15 amino acids. The germline V gene has CDR1 LNHNV and CDR2 YYDKDF (reference sequence). The V and J ends lost 5 bases and 5 bases respectively, with 17 bases between them. CDR3 in amino acids: CATSGLRTLIDTQYF. The CDR3 DNA reads as TGTGCCACCAGCGGACTTCGGACTTTAATAGATACGCAGTATTTT.

Comment on this clone: One end of the junction is discordant with germline, which a read error may explain. This CDR3 is also generated by other DNA sequences in the sample. The rearrangement links TRBV13 to TRBJ2-5; unclear D gene. Germline V gene sequence: CDR1 PRHDT, CDR2 FYEKMQ (reference sequence). CDR3 length equals 13 residues. CDR3 amino acids: CASSLGLQETQYF. The DNA of the CDR3 is TGTGCCAGCAGCCTAGGCCTCCAAGAGACCCAGTACTTC.

The chain combines TRBV18 with TRBJ1-2, with 7 positions matching TRBD1. CDR3 length: 15 amino acids. CDR1 and CDR2 (germline): KGHSH, LQKENI. Germline trimming cut 2 bases from V and 2 bases from J; bases unmatched to any gene: 5. CDR3 nucleotides: TGTGCCAGCTCACCAAAAACGGGACAGAACTATGGCTACACCTTC. It is translated as CASSPKTGQNYGYTF.

This sequence joins TRBV12-5 and TRBJ1-6; no firm D call. CDR1 and CDR2 (germline): LGHNT, FRNRAP. The CDR3 has 15 residues. The V end lost 4 bases, the J end lost 10 bases, and 17 bases lay between the germline ends. CDR3 residues: CASGSSLNLGSPLHF. The CDR3 DNA is TGTGCTAGTGGTTCGTCCCTTAACTTGGGCTCACCCCTCCACTTT.

This chain uses TRBV27 with TRBJ2-6; possibly TRBD2 for D (7 bases). V lost 3 bases to trimming and J lost 0 bases, with 12 bases between them. This CDR3 contains 17 residues. Germline V gene lookup returns CDR1 MNHEY and CDR2 SMNVEV (reference sequence). The CDR3 DNA follows: TGTGCCAGCAGTTTGGTAGGGGGGGCCTCTGGGGCCAACGTCCTGACTTTC. Translating it yields CASSLVGGASGANVLTF. Full variable domain (remainder filled in from reference TRBV27 and TRBJ2-6): EAQVTQNPRYLITVTGKKLTVTCSQNMNHEYMSWYRQDPGLGLRQIYYSMNVEVTDKGDVPEGYKVSRKEKRNFPLILESPSPNQTSLYFCASSLVGGASGANVLTFGAGSRLTVL.

The chain joins TRBV25-1 to TRBJ2-7; the D gene is possibly TRBD1 (6 bases). Germline loops: CDR1 MGHDK, CDR2 SYGVNS. Trimming pared 4 bases from V and 1 base from J, leaving 17 bases between. CDR3 length: 16 residues. CDR3 nucleotide sequence: TGTGCCAGCAGTGTAGTAGGGGGATTGGGGTCCTACGAGCAGTACTTC. Encoded protein: CASSVVGGLGSYEQYF.